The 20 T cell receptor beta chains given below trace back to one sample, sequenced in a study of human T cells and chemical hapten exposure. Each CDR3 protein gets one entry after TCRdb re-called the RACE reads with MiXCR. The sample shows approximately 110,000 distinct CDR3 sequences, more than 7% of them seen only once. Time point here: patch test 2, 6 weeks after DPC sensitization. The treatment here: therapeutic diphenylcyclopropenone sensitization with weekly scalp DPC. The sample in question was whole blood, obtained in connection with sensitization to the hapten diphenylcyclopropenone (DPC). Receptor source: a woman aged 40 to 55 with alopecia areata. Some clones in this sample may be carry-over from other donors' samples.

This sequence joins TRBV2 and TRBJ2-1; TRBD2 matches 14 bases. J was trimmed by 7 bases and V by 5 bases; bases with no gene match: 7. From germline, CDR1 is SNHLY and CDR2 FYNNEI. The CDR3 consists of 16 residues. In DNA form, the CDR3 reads TGTGCCAGCAGTTACATGACTAGCGGGGGGGCGAATGAGCAGTTCTTC. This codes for CASSYMTSGGANEQFF.

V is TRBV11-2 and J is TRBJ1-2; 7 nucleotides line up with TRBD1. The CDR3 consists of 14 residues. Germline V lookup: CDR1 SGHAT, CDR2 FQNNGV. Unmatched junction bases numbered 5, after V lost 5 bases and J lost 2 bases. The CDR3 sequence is CASSKGQFNYGYTF. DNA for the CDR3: TGTGCCAGCAGCAAGGGACAGTTCAACTATGGCTACACCTTC.

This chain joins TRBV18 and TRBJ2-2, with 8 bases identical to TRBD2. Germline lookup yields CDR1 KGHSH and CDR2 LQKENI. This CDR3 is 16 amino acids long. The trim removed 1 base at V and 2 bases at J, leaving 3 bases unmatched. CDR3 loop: CASSPQTSDNTGELFF. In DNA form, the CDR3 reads TGTGCCAGCTCACCACAGACTAGCGACAACACCGGGGAGCTGTTTTTT.

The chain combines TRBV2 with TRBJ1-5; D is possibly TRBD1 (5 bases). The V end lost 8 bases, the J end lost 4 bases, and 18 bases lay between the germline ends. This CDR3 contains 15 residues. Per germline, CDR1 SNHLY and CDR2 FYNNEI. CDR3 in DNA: TGTGCCAGCTGGGTGGGACCCTTGGGGAATCAGCCCCAGCATTTT. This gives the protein CASWVGPLGNQPQHF.

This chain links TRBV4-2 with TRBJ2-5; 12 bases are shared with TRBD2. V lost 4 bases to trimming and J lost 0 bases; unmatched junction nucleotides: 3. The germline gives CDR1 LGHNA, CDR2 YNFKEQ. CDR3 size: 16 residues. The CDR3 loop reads CASSRRLAGDQETQYF. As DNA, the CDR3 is TGTGCCAGCAGCCGACGACTAGCGGGGGACCAAGAGACCCAGTACTTC.

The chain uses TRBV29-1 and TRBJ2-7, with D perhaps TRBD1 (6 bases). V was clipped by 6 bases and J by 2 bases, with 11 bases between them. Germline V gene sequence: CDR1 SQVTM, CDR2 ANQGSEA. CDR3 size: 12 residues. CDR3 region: CSVLRGPYEQYF. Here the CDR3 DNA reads TGCAGCGTCCTCAGGGGCCCCTACGAGCAGTACTTC.

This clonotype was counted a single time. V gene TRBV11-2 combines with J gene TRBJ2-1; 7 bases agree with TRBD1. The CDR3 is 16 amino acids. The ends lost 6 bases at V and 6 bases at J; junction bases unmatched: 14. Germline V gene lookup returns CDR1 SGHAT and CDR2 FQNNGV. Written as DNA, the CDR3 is TGTGCCAGCAGACCTCTTACAGGGGAGATCGGCAATGAGCAGTTCTTC. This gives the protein CASRPLTGEIGNEQFF.

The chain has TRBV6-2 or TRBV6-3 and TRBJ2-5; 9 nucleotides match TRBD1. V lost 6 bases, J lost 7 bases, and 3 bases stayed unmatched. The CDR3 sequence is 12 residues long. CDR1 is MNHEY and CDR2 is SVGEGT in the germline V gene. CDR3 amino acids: CASRGQGWTQYF. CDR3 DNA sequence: TGTGCCAGCAGGGGACAGGGATGGACCCAGTACTTC.

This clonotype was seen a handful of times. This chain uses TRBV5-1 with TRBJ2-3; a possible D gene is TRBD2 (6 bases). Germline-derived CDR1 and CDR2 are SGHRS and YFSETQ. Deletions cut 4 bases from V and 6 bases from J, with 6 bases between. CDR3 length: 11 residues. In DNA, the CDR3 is TGCGCCAGCAGCCGGGAGGATACGCAGTATTTT. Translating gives CASSREDTQYF.

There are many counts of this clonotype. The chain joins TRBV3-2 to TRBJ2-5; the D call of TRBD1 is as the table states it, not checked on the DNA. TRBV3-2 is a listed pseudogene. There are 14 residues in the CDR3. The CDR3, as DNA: TGTGCCAGCAGCCAAGTCGACAGGATAGAGACCCAGTACTTC. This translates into CASSQVDRIETQYF.

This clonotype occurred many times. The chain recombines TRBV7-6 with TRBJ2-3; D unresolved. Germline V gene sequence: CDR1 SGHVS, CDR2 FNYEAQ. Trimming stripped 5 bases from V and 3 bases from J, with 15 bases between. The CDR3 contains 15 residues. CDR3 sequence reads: CASSPIREWTDTQYF. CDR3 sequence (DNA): TGTGCCAGCAGCCCGATAAGGGAATGGACAGATACGCAGTATTTT.

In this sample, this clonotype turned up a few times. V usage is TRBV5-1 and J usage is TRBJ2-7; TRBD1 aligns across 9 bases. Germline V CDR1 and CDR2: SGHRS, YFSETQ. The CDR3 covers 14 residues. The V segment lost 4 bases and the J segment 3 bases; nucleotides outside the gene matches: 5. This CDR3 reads CASSGGTGNYEQYF. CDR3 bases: TGCGCCAGCAGCGGGGGGACAGGGAACTACGAGCAGTACTTC.

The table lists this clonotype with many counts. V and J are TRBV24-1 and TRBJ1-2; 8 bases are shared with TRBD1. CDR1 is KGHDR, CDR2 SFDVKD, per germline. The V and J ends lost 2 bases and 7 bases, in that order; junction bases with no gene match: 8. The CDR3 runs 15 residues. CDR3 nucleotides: TGTGCCACCAGTGATTCGGCCGGGACAGGCCTTGGCTACACCTTC. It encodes CATSDSAGTGLGYTF.

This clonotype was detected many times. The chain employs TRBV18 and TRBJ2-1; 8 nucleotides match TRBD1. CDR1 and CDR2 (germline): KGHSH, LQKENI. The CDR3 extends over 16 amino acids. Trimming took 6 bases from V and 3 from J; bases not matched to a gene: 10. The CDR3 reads CASSPTTGVLYNEQFF. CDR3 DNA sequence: TGTGCCAGCTCGCCCACGACAGGGGTCCTCTACAATGAGCAGTTCTTC.

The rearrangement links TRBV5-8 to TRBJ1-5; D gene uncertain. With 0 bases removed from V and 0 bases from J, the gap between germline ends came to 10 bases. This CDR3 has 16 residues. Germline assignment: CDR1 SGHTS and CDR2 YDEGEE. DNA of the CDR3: TGTGCCAGCAGCTTGGTTGTGGGTATTAGCAATCAGCCCCAGCATTTT. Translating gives CASSLVVGISNQPQHF.

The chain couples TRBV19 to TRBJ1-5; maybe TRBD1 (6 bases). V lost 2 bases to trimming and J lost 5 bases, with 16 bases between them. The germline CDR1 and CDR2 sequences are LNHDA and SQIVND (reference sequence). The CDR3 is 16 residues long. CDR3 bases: TGTGCCAGTAGTATACGCGGTGGACAGAATTATCAGCCCCAGCATTTT. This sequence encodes CASSIRGGQNYQPQHF.

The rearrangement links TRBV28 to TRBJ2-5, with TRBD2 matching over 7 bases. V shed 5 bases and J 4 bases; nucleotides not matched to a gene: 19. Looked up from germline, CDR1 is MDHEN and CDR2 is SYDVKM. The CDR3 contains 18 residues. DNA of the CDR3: TGTGCCAGCAGTCCATCACTAGCGAGGAGCCGAGGAAGAGAGACCCAGTACTTC. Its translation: CASSPSLARSRGRETQYF.

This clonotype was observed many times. CDR3 amino acids: CASSLRDATYNEQFF. The CDR3 DNA sequence: TGTGCCAGCAGCCTCCGGGACGCTACCTACAATGAGCAGTTCTTC. V gene TRBV7-9 combines with J gene TRBJ2-1; tentatively, D is TRBD1 or TRBD2 (5 bases each). The CDR3 sequence is 15 residues long. In germline, CDR1 is SEHNR, CDR2 FQNEAQ (reference sequence). The V end was cut by 5 bases, the J end by 2 bases, with 13 bases between.

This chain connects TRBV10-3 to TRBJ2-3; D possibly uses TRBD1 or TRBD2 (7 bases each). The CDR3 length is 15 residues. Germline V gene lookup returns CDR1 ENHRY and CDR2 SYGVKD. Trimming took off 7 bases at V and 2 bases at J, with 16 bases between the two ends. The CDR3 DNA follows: TGTGCCATCAAGGGAGGGGGCCTTGACACAGATACGCAGTATTTT. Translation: CAIKGGGLDTDTQYF.

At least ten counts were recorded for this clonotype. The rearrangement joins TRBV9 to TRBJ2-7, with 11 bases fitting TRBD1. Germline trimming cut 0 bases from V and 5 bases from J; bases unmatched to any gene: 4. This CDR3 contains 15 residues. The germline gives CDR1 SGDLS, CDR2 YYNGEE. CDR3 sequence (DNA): TGTGCCAGCAGCGTAGACGGACAGGGGGCTGACGAGCAGTACTTC. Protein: CASSVDGQGADEQYF.